This T cell receptor (beta chain) was sequenced in a study of T cells in Graves' hyperthyroidism and ophthalmopathy. This clonotype was observed a few times. Exclusion criteria comprised uncontrolled infection, other autoimmune disease, pregnancy or lactation. Diagnostic assessment was based on clinical symptoms, serum thyroxine and TRAb, thyroid ultrasound and orbital computed tomography. Using RNA transcripts as the source, TCR beta CDR3 regions were amplified. Primed by the HTBI set, a first-round RT-PCR was run on the TCR CDR3. From the multiplex PCR reads, TCRdb called clonotypes with MiXCR, one entry per CDR3 protein. The data show around 300,000 distinct CDR3 sequences, less than 30% seen once. Sequenced input: blood. The clonotype originates from a man between 40 and 49 years old with Graves' hyperthyroidism that later progressed to Graves' ophthalmopathy.

CDR3 sequence: CASTQDRAKNIQYF. DNA for the CDR3: TGTGCCAGCACTCAGGACAGGGCCAAAAACATTCAGTACTTC. This chain uses TRBV12-3 or TRBV12-4 with TRBJ2-4; 7 bases agree with TRBD1. CDR3 size: 14 residues. The V segment lost 7 bases and the J segment 1 base; nucleotides outside the gene matches: 4.